These T cell receptor beta chains were read from a single sample in a study of blood T cell repertoires in COVID-19. Profiling relied on immunoSEQ multiplex PCR, and the TCRdb table lists in-frame clones only, not all of them. The table lists approximately 37,000 clones, about 91% of them singletons, with approximately 6% in the top ten. Sequencing input: peripheral blood. The receptors were sampled from a woman aged 80 or over with acute or convalescent COVID-19. The CDR3 runs from the conserved cysteine through the conserved F or W. The D gene is left open where the match is weak. For some rows the clone size is stated as once, few or many, or as a class when expanded; others skip it.

d_gene	v_gene	j_gene	abundance	CDR3aa	CDR3nt
TRBD2	TRBV7-3	TRBJ2-3	.	CASSPRLAGASTDTQYF	TGTGCCAGCAGCCCGAGACTAGCGGGGGCCTCCACAGATACGCAGTATTTT
.	TRBV3-1/TRBV3-2	TRBJ2-3	.	CASSLTSTDTQYF	TGTGCCAGCAGCCTAACTAGCACAGATACGCAGTATTTT
.	TRBV18	TRBJ1-4	once	CASSLRGATNEKLFF	TGTGCCAGCTCACTCCGGGGGGCCACTAATGAAAAACTGTTTTTT
.	TRBV7-3	TRBJ2-7	.	CASSLNRDYEQYF	TGTGCCAGCAGCTTAAACAGGGACTACGAGCAGTACTTC
TRBD2	TRBV3-1/TRBV3-2	TRBJ2-5	.	CASRRTSGGAMETQYF	TGTGCCAGCAGGCGGACTAGCGGGGGGGCGATGGAGACCCAGTACTTC
.	TRBV3-1/TRBV3-2	TRBJ1-1	.	CASSQRVMNTEAFF	TGTGCCAGCAGCCAGCGGGTTATGAACACTGAAGCTTTCTTT
.	TRBV7-3	TRBJ2-1	.	CASSLEAGAPEQFF	TGTGCCAGCAGCTTAGAGGCGGGGGCTCCTGAGCAGTTCTTC
.	TRBV7-9	TRBJ2-5	.	CASSTTGGRETQYF	TGTGCCAGCAGCACCACCGGGGGACGGGAGACCCAGTACTTC
.	TRBV5-4	TRBJ1-2	.	CASSLHRTEYGYTF	TGTGCCAGCAGCTTGCACCGGACAGAATATGGCTACACCTTC
.	TRBV6-4	TRBJ1-6	once	CASSASGSSPLHF	TGTGCCAGCAGTGCCTCAGGGAGTTCACCCCTCCACTTT
TRBD1	TRBV7-2	TRBJ1-4	.	CASSSGQREKLFF	TGTGCCAGCAGCTCGGGACAGCGCGAAAAACTGTTTTTT
TRBD1	TRBV6-2/TRBV6-3	TRBJ2-2	.	CASSRRGGANTGELFF	TGTGCCAGCAGCCGCAGAGGGGGCGCGAACACCGGGGAGCTGTTTTTT
TRBD1	TRBV19	TRBJ2-1	.	CASSIDPGRTGEQFF	TGTGCCAGTAGTATAGATCCGGGCAGGACAGGTGAGCAGTTCTTC